What follows are 24 T cell receptor beta chains derived from one specimen sequenced in a study of cytomegalovirus exposure and HLA in healthy donors. This PCR relied on a set of 60 Vbeta primers and 13 Jbeta primers. Profiled with immunoSEQ multiplex PCR; TCRdb holds only in-frame clones, not every one. The table lists about 200,000 clones, more than 75% of them singletons. Sequences were obtained from PBMCs. All receptors come from a woman aged 35 to 49 in good health and CMV-seronegative.

The rearrangement links TRBV9 to TRBJ2-7; 10 positions agree with TRBD2. The CDR3 runs 17 residues. Losses at the gene ends were 0 bases for V and 4 bases for J; bases not matched to a gene: 10. CDR1 and CDR2 from the germline V gene are SGDLS and YYNGEE. The CDR3: CASSVGLAGDFGYEQYF. The CDR3 DNA sequence: TGTGCCAGCAGCGTAGGGCTAGCGGGAGACTTTGGGTACGAGCAGTACTTC.

Regarding this clone: A read error may produce the germline difference seen at one junction end. This chain uses TRBV7-3 with TRBJ2-7; weak D call: TRBD2 (6 bases). The germline gives CDR1 SGHTA, CDR2 FQGTGA. This CDR3 contains 14 residues. The CDR3 reads CASSFGGGPYKQYF. DNA for the CDR3: TGTGCCAGCAGCTTTGGGGGAGGACCCTACAAGCAGTACTTC.

The rearrangement joins TRBV2 to TRBJ2-7, with 11 bases aligning to TRBD1. The V segment lost 4 bases and the J segment 6 bases; nucleotides outside the gene matches: 2. Looked up from germline, CDR1 is SNHLY and CDR2 is FYNNEI. There are 13 residues in the CDR3. This chain's CDR3 is CASSGGQGAEQYF. The CDR3, as DNA: TGTGCCAGCAGTGGAGGACAGGGGGCCGAGCAGTACTTC.

This clone was found a few times. The genes are TRBV7-3 and TRBJ2-1; TRBD2 is a possible D gene (5 bases). V was pared by 5 bases and J by 10 bases, with 18 bases between. The CDR3 loop spans 14 amino acids. CDR1 and CDR2 from the germline V gene are SGHTA and FQGTGA. CDR3 sequence reads: CASSPPDSPREQFF. Here the CDR3 DNA reads TGTGCCAGCAGCCCCCCGGACTCTCCCCGCGAGCAGTTCTTC.

This clone occurred a few times. The chain recombines TRBV28 with TRBJ1-2; 7 bases agree with TRBD1. J lost 4 bases, V lost 4 bases, and 15 bases had no gene match. Germline CDR1 reads MDHEN; CDR2 reads SYDVKM. The CDR3 is 17 residues long. In DNA, the CDR3 is TGTGCCAGCAGTTCGGCCGGGACAGCCACTTCCACCTATGGCTACACCTTC. Its translation is CASSSAGTATSTYGYTF.

The genes are TRBV27 and TRBJ2-2; no reliable D call. V lost 2 bases, J lost 0 bases, and 7 bases lay in between. The CDR3 consists of 15 residues. Germline CDR1 MNHEY, CDR2 SMNVEV (reference sequence). Written as DNA, the CDR3 is TGTGCCAGCAGTTTAACGCAGTCGAACACCGGGGAGCTGTTTTTT. Translated, it gives CASSLTQSNTGELFF.

The chain recombines TRBV5-1 with TRBJ2-7; TRBD1 aligns across 7 bases. V dropped 6 bases and J dropped 0; count of bases not matched to a gene: 6. Germline values: CDR1 SGHRS, CDR2 YFSETQ. This CDR3 spans 14 amino acids. The chain's CDR3 is CASTPWDSSYEQYF. CDR3 bases: TGCGCCAGCACTCCCTGGGACAGCTCCTACGAGCAGTACTTC.

The gene calls are TRBV2 and TRBJ1-5; 8 bases fit TRBD1. The CDR3 length is 14 residues. Looked up from germline, CDR1 is SNHLY and CDR2 is FYNNEI. V lost 7 bases, J lost 7 bases, and 9 bases stayed unmatched. CDR3 in DNA: TGTGCCAGCACCACAAACAGGGGGGGGCAGCCCCAGCATTTT. Translating gives CASTTNRGGQPQHF.

This clone was counted between two and nine times. The J gene is TRBJ2-1, the V gene TRBV7-2; TRBD2 agrees at 12 bases. The CDR3 covers 15 residues. Per the germline V gene, CDR1 is SGHTA and CDR2 is FQGNSA. The V and J ends lost 2 bases and 6 bases, in that order; junction bases with no gene match: 2. CDR3 sequence: CASSLLAGGPNEQFF. The CDR3, as DNA: TGTGCCAGCAGCTTACTAGCGGGAGGGCCCAATGAGCAGTTCTTC.

On this clone itself: An end of the junction does not agree with germline; a read error may underlie this. The chain recombines TRBV7-3 with TRBJ2-1, with TRBD2 matching over 12 bases. Looked up from germline, CDR1 is SGHTA and CDR2 is FQGTGA. The length of the CDR3 is 20 residues. CDR3 bases: TGTGCCAGCAGCCTAACTGGTCGGTCTAGCGGGAGGGGAAAGTACAATGAGCAGTTCTTC. Translated, it gives CASSLTGRSSGRGKYNEQFF.

The rearrangement uses TRBV9 and TRBJ2-2; TRBD1 matches 8 bases. There are 14 residues in the CDR3. V gave up 8 bases and J gave up 4 bases; unmatched junction bases: 7. From germline, CDR1 is SGDLS and CDR2 YYNGEE. In DNA form, the CDR3 reads TGTGCCAGTGAGACAGGGGTTGGCACCGGGGAGCTGTTTTTT. This codes for CASETGVGTGELFF.

The CDR3 DNA is TGTGCCAGCTCACCGGACAGGGATGGACAGCCCCAGCATTTT. Translating gives CASSPDRDGQPQHF. The V gene is TRBV18, the J gene TRBJ1-5, with 8 bases matching TRBD1. From germline, CDR1 is KGHSH and CDR2 LQKENI. The CDR3 has 14 amino acids. The trim removed 3 bases at V and 7 bases at J, leaving 5 bases unmatched.

V is TRBV6-1 and J is TRBJ1-1; 10 positions match TRBD1. Germline V gene sequence: CDR1 MNHNS, CDR2 SASEGT. The CDR3 is 15 amino acids. With V trimmed by 4 bases and J by 5 bases, 7 bases remained unmatched. This chain's CDR3 is CASSGDRGLGTEAFF. In nucleotides, the CDR3 is TGTGCCAGCAGTGGGGACAGGGGTTTGGGTACTGAAGCTTTCTTT.

V is TRBV7-9 and J is TRBJ1-1, with 7 nucleotides matching TRBD1. V shed 5 bases, J shed 2 bases, and the junction held 8 bases outside the gene matches. The CDR3 spans 15 residues. The germline V gene encodes CDR1 SEHNR and CDR2 FQNEAQ (reference sequence). CDR3 sequence reads: CASSVLTGPNTEAFF. CDR3 in DNA: TGTGCCAGCAGCGTACTGACAGGGCCCAACACTGAAGCTTTCTTT.

V gene TRBV18 combines with J gene TRBJ1-2, with 7 nucleotides matching TRBD1. The junction had 9 bases not matched to a gene; V was cut back by 0 bases and J by 8 bases. Germline assignment: CDR1 KGHSH and CDR2 LQKENI. This CDR3 is 15 amino acids long. In DNA form, the CDR3 reads TGTGCCAGCTCACCACCGGGGACAGCCAGCTGGGGCTACACCTTC. Translation gives CASSPPGTASWGYTF.

V gene TRBV28 combines with J gene TRBJ1-1; D not certain. The CDR3 length is 11 residues. With 11 bases removed from V and 6 bases from J, the gap between germline ends came to 13 bases. Per the germline V gene, CDR1 is MDHEN and CDR2 is SYDVKM. The CDR3 sequence: CAVTSPPEAFF. CDR3 in DNA: TGTGCCGTAACGAGCCCCCCTGAAGCTTTCTTT.

The V and J genes are TRBV6-1 and TRBJ1-5; D possibly corresponds to TRBD1 (6 bases). CDR1 MNHNS and CDR2 SASEGT come from the germline V gene. The CDR3 spans 13 residues. The V end was cut by 5 bases, the J end by 6 bases, with 11 bases between. This CDR3 reads CASSTRTAQPQHF. The CDR3 DNA is TGTGCCAGCAGTACACGGACAGCTCAGCCCCAGCATTTT.

The genes are TRBV29-1 and TRBJ2-7; possibly TRBD1 for D (6 bases). Trimming shortened V by 6 bases and J by 2 bases, and 11 bases separated the two germline ends. CDR1 and CDR2 from the germline V gene are SQVTM and ANQGSEA. The CDR3 runs 12 residues. The CDR3 nucleotides are TGCAGCGTCCGCTGGACAGCCTACGAGCAGTACTTC. Translated: CSVRWTAYEQYF.

In its sample, this clone was seen once. The rearrangement uses TRBV6-5 and TRBJ2-6; the D gene is possibly TRBD2 (6 bases). CDR1 MNHEY and CDR2 SVGAGI come from the germline V gene. The CDR3 has 16 residues. The germline V and J ends were trimmed by 0 bases and 1 base, with 7 bases remaining between them. The CDR3 spells CASSYSGGSGANVLTF. For the CDR3, the DNA is TGTGCCAGCAGTTACTCCGGGGGATCTGGGGCCAACGTCCTGACTTTC.

DNA of the CDR3: TGCGCCAGCAGCCCCGGACTAGCCCTGGAGACCCAGTACTTC. Translated, it gives CASSPGLALETQYF. The chain recombines TRBV5-1 with TRBJ2-5, with 8 bases lining up with TRBD2. CDR1 is SGHRS and CDR2 is YFSETQ in the germline V gene. The V segment lost 4 bases and the J segment 5 bases; nucleotides outside the gene matches: 7. CDR3 length: 14 amino acids.

This clone was observed a single time. The rearrangement links TRBV5-6 to TRBJ2-7; 7 bases are shared with TRBD1. Germline V gene lookup returns CDR1 SGHDT and CDR2 YYEEEE. V was pared by 4 bases and J by 6 bases, with 13 bases of the junction left unmatched. The CDR3 spans 15 residues. CDR3 DNA: TGTGCCAGCAGCGACACCAGACAGGGTCTGCGCGAGCAGTACTTC. Amino acid sequence: CASSDTRQGLREQYF.

This sequence joins TRBV5-6 and TRBJ2-3; D not resolved. V lost 0 bases and J lost 5, with 13 bases in between. This CDR3 comprises 15 residues. The germline gives CDR1 SGHDT, CDR2 YYEEEE. For the CDR3, the DNA is TGTGCCAGCAGCTTGGCAAGTTCCCCTAGAGATACGCAGTATTTT. Amino acid sequence: CASSLASSPRDTQYF.

The V and J genes are TRBV6-1 and TRBJ1-4; D gene uncertain. This CDR3 has 14 amino acids. The germline V gene has CDR1 MNHNS and CDR2 SASEGT. V lost 7 bases and J lost 0, with 9 bases in between. CDR3 DNA: TGTGCCAGCAAACCTGTAGCAACTAATGAAAAACTGTTTTTT. Its translation is CASKPVATNEKLFF.

This rearrangement joins TRBV7-7 to TRBJ2-7; 7 positions match TRBD1. Looked up from germline, CDR1 is SSHAT and CDR2 is FNYEAQ (reference sequence). The V gene end was trimmed by 5 bases and the J gene end by 2 bases; junction bases not matched to a gene: 9. The CDR3 totals 15 residues. CDR3 in DNA: TGTGCCAGCAGCCCAGGACAGGTGAAAACCTACGAGCAGTACTTC. It is translated as CASSPGQVKTYEQYF.